The 22 T cell receptor beta chains below come from one sample, sequenced in a study of T cell repertoires in aging, cancer and after chemotherapy. A mixed TRB-A/B primer pool amplified rearranged TRB by multiplex touch-down PCR. A single record per CDR3 protein comes from TCRdb applying MiXCR to the multiplex PCR reads. The data show 1,500 to 2,000 distinct CDR3 sequences, about 22% seen once. Amplification of TCR beta used genomic DNA extracted from peripheral blood. Sample: blood. Receptors were obtained from a human donor with a solid tumor.

The chain couples TRBV20-1 to TRBJ1-2; TRBD1 aligns across 7 bases. Trimming removed 7 bases from V and 1 base from J; junction bases left unmatched: 9. The CDR3 loop spans 14 amino acids. Per germline, CDR1 DFQATT and CDR2 SNEGSKA (reference sequence). This chain's CDR3 is CSVRGDSVNYGYTF. The CDR3 DNA sequence: TGCAGTGTCAGGGGGGACTCCGTTAACTATGGCTACACCTTC.

This clonotype occurred a few times. The rearrangement links TRBV4-2 to TRBJ2-3, with D hard to call. Germline CDR1 is LGHNA and CDR2 is YNFKEQ. V was shortened by 1 base and J by 3 bases, with 14 bases between the two germline ends. This CDR3 spans 16 amino acids. Written as DNA, the CDR3 is TGTGCCAGCAGCCAAGTCGCGGCCCAACCAACAGATACGCAGTATTTT. It yields the protein CASSQVAAQPTDTQYF.

Relative to its sample, this clonotype is medium-sized (0.01 to 0.1%). J is TRBJ1-4 and V is TRBV30, with 10 bases identical to TRBD1. Per the germline V gene, CDR1 is GTSNPN and CDR2 is SVGIG (reference sequence). The CDR3 loop spans 15 amino acids. Trimming at V came to 3 bases and at J to 10 bases, leaving 11 bases not matched to a gene. The CDR3 sequence is CAWSRDRGFGGKLFF. The DNA of the CDR3 is TGTGCCTGGAGCCGGGACAGGGGCTTCGGGGGAAAACTGTTTTTT.

This clonotype is termed medium-sized (0.01 to 0.1%). The chain uses TRBV6-6 and TRBJ2-7, with no clear D. Per the germline V gene, CDR1 is MNHNY and CDR2 is SVGAGI (reference sequence). V was pared by 0 bases and J by 3 bases, with 12 bases between. CDR3 length equals 15 residues. The CDR3 loop reads CASSYSGNPFYEQYF. DNA for the CDR3: TGTGCCAGCAGTTACTCAGGAAATCCTTTCTACGAGCAGTACTTC.

The genes are TRBV28 and TRBJ2-1; 10 nucleotides agree with TRBD2. This CDR3 has 16 amino acids. Losses at the gene ends were 2 bases for V and 0 bases for J; bases not matched to a gene: 1. CDR1 and CDR2 from the germline V gene are MDHEN and SYDVKM. The CDR3 is CASSLSGGASYNEQFF. The CDR3 region has the DNA TGTGCCAGCAGTTTAAGCGGGGGGGCCTCCTACAATGAGCAGTTCTTC.

By its share, this clonotype is large. V and J are TRBV5-4 and TRBJ1-2; 7 bases agree with TRBD1. The CDR3 has 13 residues. V lost 4 bases, J lost 1 base, and 1 base stayed unmatched. CDR1 SGHNT and CDR2 YYREEE come from the germline V gene (reference sequence). CDR3 protein: CASSRDSNYGYTF. The CDR3 bases are TGTGCCAGCAGCAGGGACAGTAACTATGGCTACACCTTC.

By share, this clonotype counts as large. The rearrangement uses TRBV6-1 and TRBJ2-3; 9 nucleotides line up with TRBD2. The CDR3 length is 14 residues. Trimming took 7 bases from V and 2 from J; bases not matched to a gene: 4. In germline, CDR1 is MNHNS, CDR2 SASEGT. The CDR3 loop reads CASTRLAATDTQYF. For the CDR3, the DNA is TGTGCCAGCACCCGACTAGCGGCCACAGATACGCAGTATTTT.

By sample share, this clonotype is medium-sized. V is TRBV12-3 or TRBV12-4 and J is TRBJ1-1, with TRBD1 matching 7 bases. Trimming cost V 2 bases and J 5 bases; bases outside gene matches: 2. The CDR3 has 13 amino acids. CDR3 nucleotide sequence: TGTGCCAGCAGTTTACAGGGGGTTACTGAAGCTTTCTTT. Translated: CASSLQGVTEAFF.

This clonotype was detected a few times. The CDR3 region is CASSSPPRGRMNTEAFF. DNA for the CDR3: TGTGCCAGCAGCTCCCCTCCCCGAGGACGGATGAACACTGAAGCTTTCTTT. The chain couples TRBV7-9 to TRBJ1-1; D call uncertain. Between the trimmed V and J ends, which lost 4 bases and 0 bases, there was a span of 18 bases. This CDR3 comprises 17 residues. Germline values: CDR1 SEHNR, CDR2 FQNEAQ (reference sequence).

The genes are TRBV7-6 and TRBJ2-5, with D hard to call. The CDR3 has 15 amino acids. Germline V lookup: CDR1 SGHVS, CDR2 FNYEAQ. V dropped 5 bases and J dropped 4 bases, with 17 bases sitting between them. The CDR3 sequence: CASSKLYGPGETQYF. CDR3 in DNA: TGTGCCAGCAGCAAGTTATATGGGCCGGGAGAGACCCAGTACTTC.

The rearrangement uses TRBV7-9 and TRBJ2-7; 11 bases are a match to TRBD2. After removal of 5 bases from V and 6 bases from J, the junction contained 15 bases not matched to a gene. The CDR3 sequence is 17 residues long. Germline V lookup: CDR1 SEHNR, CDR2 FQNEAQ (reference sequence). The CDR3 nucleotides read TGTGCCAGCAGCCAACTCCCGATTCTAGCGGGGGGAGCCGAGCAGTACTTC. Protein product: CASSQLPILAGGAEQYF.

By share of the sample, this clonotype is medium-sized (0.01 to 0.1%). The chain employs TRBV7-9 and TRBJ2-3, with D perhaps TRBD1 (5 bases). Per the germline V gene, CDR1 is SEHNR and CDR2 is FQNEAQ (reference sequence). The germline V and J ends were trimmed by 7 bases and 4 bases, with 9 bases remaining between them. This CDR3 region has 12 residues. Here the CDR3 reads CASNLGPDTQYF. CDR3 bases: TGTGCCAGCAATCTGGGGCCAGATACGCAGTATTTT.

This clonotype is judged medium-sized (0.01 to 0.1%). The chain uses TRBV6-4 and TRBJ1-4; the match to TRBD1 covers 8 bases. CDR1 and CDR2 from the germline V gene are MRHNA and SNTAGT. J was trimmed by 10 bases and V by 2 bases; bases with no gene match: 3. The CDR3 is 13 amino acids. Here the CDR3 reads CASSDGQGGKLFF. The CDR3 region has the DNA TGTGCCAGCAGTGACGGACAGGGTGGAAAACTGTTTTTT.

By share, this clonotype ranks as medium-sized. This rearrangement joins TRBV6-4 to TRBJ2-1; 11 bases are a match to TRBD2. Losses at the gene ends were 0 bases for V and 6 bases for J; bases not matched to a gene: 1. Looked up from germline, CDR1 is MRHNA and CDR2 is SNTAGT. This CDR3 contains 15 residues. The CDR3 region is CASSDSSGGANEQFF. CDR3 coding DNA: TGTGCCAGCAGTGACTCTAGCGGGGGGGCCAATGAGCAGTTCTTC.

The V call is TRBV7-2, the J call TRBJ1-2; no definite D call. This CDR3 comprises 15 residues. V lost 5 bases and J lost 7, with 20 bases in between. Looked up from germline, CDR1 is SGHTA and CDR2 is FQGNSA. The CDR3 sequence is CASSPGGSSLGGYTF. The CDR3 DNA reads as TGTGCCAGCAGCCCTGGAGGCTCTTCCTTAGGTGGCTACACCTTC.

This clonotype counts as medium-sized. This chain uses TRBV6-5 with TRBJ1-1; D remains ambiguous. Trimming removed 8 bases at V and 11 bases at J, with 6 bases between. CDR1 and CDR2 (germline): MNHEY, SVGAGI. CDR3 length: 8 residues. CDR3: CASPRAFF. CDR3 DNA sequence: TGTGCCAGCCCAAGGGCTTTCTTT.

This clonotype is large by share. V usage is TRBV30 and J usage is TRBJ1-6; TRBD1 is a possible D gene (6 bases). The CDR3 spans 18 residues. The V end lost 0 bases, the J end lost 0 bases, and 15 bases lay between the germline ends. Germline CDR1 is GTSNPN and CDR2 is SVGIG (reference sequence). DNA for the CDR3: TGTGCCTGGAGTGTACAGACAGGCCTGAGCTCCTATAATTCACCCCTCCACTTT. Its translation is CAWSVQTGLSSYNSPLHF. Full variable domain (outside the CDR3, taken from reference TRBV30 and TRBJ1-6): SQTIHQWPATLVQPVGSPLSLECTVEGTSNPNLYWYRQAAGRGLQLLFYSVGIGQISSEVPQNLSASRPQDRQFILSSKKLLLSDSGFYLCAWSVQTGLSSYNSPLHFGNGTRLTVT.

To note about this clonotype: A much larger clone differs by one base, so this may be a read error. The rearrangement links TRBV27 to TRBJ1-2; 8 bases align to TRBD1. V dropped 8 bases and J dropped 6; count of bases not matched to a gene: 11. CDR1 is MNHEY, CDR2 SMNVEV, per germline (reference sequence). The CDR3 totals 14 residues. The CDR3 protein is CASRPGTGTDGYTF. The CDR3 nucleotides are TGTGCCAGCCGTCCCGGGACAGGAACAGATGGCTACACCTTC.

This clonotype qualifies as medium-sized. This rearrangement joins TRBV5-4 to TRBJ1-2; maybe TRBD1 (6 bases). The germline V and J ends were trimmed by 5 bases and 5 bases, with 19 bases remaining between them. CDR1 and CDR2 (germline): SGHNT, YYREEE (reference sequence). The CDR3 has 15 residues. CDR3 sequence reads: CASRPSAGGIYGYTF. CDR3 sequence (DNA): TGTGCCAGCAGACCCTCGGCGGGGGGCATTTATGGCTACACCTTC.

By its share, this clonotype is medium-sized. The V call is TRBV5-4, the J call TRBJ2-3; D might be TRBD2 (6 bases). The V gene's germline CDR1 is SGHNT and CDR2 YYREEE (reference sequence). V was cut by 4 bases and J by 4 bases, with 10 bases left in between. The CDR3 has 13 residues. The CDR3 here is CASSRDSADTQYF. The CDR3, as DNA: TGTGCCAGCAGCAGGGACTCGGCAGATACGCAGTATTTT. Full variable domain (rest looked up from reference TRBV5-4 and TRBJ2-3): ETGVTQSPTHLIKTRGQQVTLRCSSQSGHNTVSWYQQALGQGPQFIFQYYREEENGRGNFPPRFSGLQFPNYSSELNVNALELDDSALYLCASSRDSADTQYFGPGTRLTVL.

The rearrangement uses TRBV28 and TRBJ1-1, with D uncertain. V was cut by 3 bases and J by 3 bases, with 5 bases left in between. In germline, CDR1 is MDHEN, CDR2 SYDVKM. The length of the CDR3 is 12 residues. CDR3 region: CASSLRYTEAFF. The CDR3 nucleotides read TGTGCCAGCAGTTTGAGGTACACTGAAGCTTTCTTT.

By sample fraction, this clonotype is medium-sized. The rearrangement uses TRBV18 and TRBJ2-7; no clear D gene. The CDR3 length is 12 residues. Trimming took off 3 bases at V and 1 base at J, with 4 bases between the two ends. Germline V CDR1 and CDR2: KGHSH, LQKENI. The CDR3 coding sequence is TGTGCCAGCTCACCGGATTCCTACGAGCAGTACTTC. Its protein product is CASSPDSYEQYF.